The present entry profiles one TCR beta chain with its context. This specimen comes from a study of blood T cell repertoires in COVID-19. Study summary: Sites in the United States, Italy and Spain provided acute and convalescent COVID-19 samples. The analysed material was cDNA or gDNA that came from T cells, B-cell-depleted T cells, or PBMCs.

Authors' analysis steps: The assay estimated nucleated cells by amplifying reference gene primers. TCRdb's copy holds only in-frame clones and misses some; the assay was immunoSEQ multiplex PCR. V and J calls and clone size are given by that table; D and trimming were obtained from the DNA. The table includes tens of thousands of clones, approximately 78% detected once. V lost 5 bases and J lost 3; bases outside the gene matches: 7. The length of the CDR3 is 14 residues. From germline, CDR1 is MNHEY and CDR2 SVGAGI. Source material: peripheral blood. The chain employs TRBV6-5 and TRBJ2-7; TRBD1 aligns across 7 bases. The sequence was collected from a human donor in a cohort sampled during active COVID-19. This chain's CDR3 is CASSTGYRGYEQYF. In DNA form, the CDR3 reads TGTGCCAGCAGTACCGGGTACAGGGGCTACGAGCAGTACTTC.